This T cell receptor beta chain was sequenced during a study of T cells in Graves' hyperthyroidism and ophthalmopathy. This clonotype was counted at least ten times. Its matching antigen is unknown. V lost 7 bases and J 15 bases, leaving 16 bases between the germline ends. The CDR3 covers 12 residues. Study results and limitations: The majority of expanded thyroid clonotypes above 0.001 also appeared in blood.

Ophthalmopathy cases scored 3 or more on the Clinical Activity Score and 4 or more on NOSPECS grade, with duration below 3 months. Lactation, pregnancy, other autoimmune disease or uncontrolled infection led to exclusion of patients. The diagnostic basis comprised clinical symptoms, serum thyroxine and TRAb, thyroid ultrasound and orbital computed tomography. It was RNA transcripts that yielded the amplified TCR beta CDR3 regions. HTBI primers were the set used in a first-round RT-PCR of the TCR CDR3. TCRdb independently ran MiXCR on the multiplex PCR reads; one entry per CDR3 protein. The sample has 350,000 or so distinct CDR3 sequences, about a sixth seen once.

The TCR comes from a woman aged 40-49 years with Graves' ophthalmopathy. The sample was blood. The gene calls are TRBV12-3 or TRBV12-4 and TRBJ1-6, with D possibly TRBD1 on 5 matching bases. The CDR3 DNA reads TGTGCCAGCACCGAGACCCCGGGGCACCTCCACTTT. Translation gives CASTETPGHLHF.